These T cell receptor beta chains were read from a single sample in a study of cytomegalovirus exposure and HLA in healthy donors. Profiled with immunoSEQ multiplex PCR; TCRdb holds only in-frame clones, not every one. The profile shows tens of thousands of clones, over 70% of them singletons. Sequenced sample: PBMCs. All receptors derive from a man between 60 and 75 years old in good health and CMV-seropositive. Each CDR3 is given with its conserved first and last residue. The D gene is left open where the match is weak. Clone size is stated in some rows and not others, as once, few, many or a class when expanded.

V,D,size,J,DNA,CDR3
TRBV11-2,NA,NA,TRBJ2-5,TGTGCCAGCAGCGGGGGGCAAGAGACCCAGTACTTC,CASSGGQETQYF
TRBV5-1,TRBD2,NA,TRBJ2-2,TGCGCCAGCAGCTCTACTAGCGGGGTGACGAACACCGGGGAGCTGTTTTTT,CASSSTSGVTNTGELFF
TRBV6-6,NA,NA,TRBJ2-2,TGTGCCAGCAGCGACTCTGGGACCGGGGAGCTGTTTTTT,CASSDSGTGELFF
TRBV19,NA,NA,TRBJ2-6,TGTGCCAGTAGGCTAGACAGATCTGGGGCCAACGTCCTGACTTTC,CASRLDRSGANVLTF
TRBV5-1,TRBD1,NA,TRBJ2-4,TGCGCCAGCAGCTGGGGGACAGGGGGTGATCGGGTCAAAAACATTCAGTACTTC,CASSWGTGGDRVKNIQYF
TRBV29-1,TRBD2,NA,TRBJ2-7,TGCAGCGTGCGGGGGATGGGGGTGTCGGGCTACGAGCAGTACTTC,CSVRGMGVSGYEQYF
TRBV7-6,TRBD2,NA,TRBJ2-1,TGTGCCAGCAGCTTAGCGAGTAGCGGGGGGTTCTTGAGCTCCTACAATGAGCAGTTCTTC,CASSLASSGGFLSSYNEQFF
TRBV5-1,TRBD1,NA,TRBJ1-1,TGCGCCAGCAGCGCTAGGACAGGGTTGGAAGCTTTCTTT,CASSARTGLEAFF
TRBV7-9,NA,NA,TRBJ2-7,TGTGCCAGCAGCTCACGGACAGAATCCTACGAGCAGTACTTC,CASSSRTESYEQYF
TRBV27,TRBD1,medium-sized,TRBJ1-1,TGTGCCAGCAGAGCCGGGACAGGGGGCCGGACTGAAGCTTTCTTT,CASRAGTGGRTEAFF
TRBV6-5,TRBD1,NA,TRBJ1-1,TGTGCCAGCAGTAACCGGGACAGTGAAGCTTTCTTT,CASSNRDSEAFF
TRBV11-3,NA,NA,TRBJ2-7,TGTGCCAGCAGCGGGAAGCAGGGGAGCTCCTACGAGCAGTACTTC,CASSGKQGSSYEQYF
TRBV29-1,TRBD1,NA,TRBJ1-2,TGCAGCGTTCCCGGGACAGGGAGTTCAGGTGGCTACACCTTC,CSVPGTGSSGGYTF
TRBV25-1,NA,once,TRBJ1-4,TGTGCCAGCAGTGATGACCACATATCAGGCAGGGGTGAAAAACTGTTTTTT,CASSDDHISGRGEKLFF
TRBV6-1,NA,NA,TRBJ1-1,TGTGCCAGCAGTGAATGGCCAGGGTTCAGTACTGAAGCTTTCTTT,CASSEWPGFSTEAFF
TRBV6-6,NA,NA,TRBJ1-5,TGTGCCAGCAGTCCTCCGGGAAATCAGCCCCAGCATTTT,CASSPPGNQPQHF
TRBV27,TRBD1,once,TRBJ2-7,TGTGCCAGCAGTTTATTACCAGGGGGCGGCTACGAGCAGTACTTC,CASSLLPGGGYEQYF
TRBV11-3,TRBD1,NA,TRBJ2-3,TGTGCCAGCAGCAGGAGGACAGGGGGTTTTACAGATACGCAGTATTTT,CASSRRTGGFTDTQYF
TRBV6-4,NA,NA,TRBJ2-1,TGTGCCAGCAGTGACTCGGACAACAATGAGCAGTTCTTC,CASSDSDNNEQFF
TRBV4-2,NA,NA,TRBJ1-4,TGTGCCAGCAGCCAAGAGAAGGGCAGGGGTGAAAAACTGTTTTTT,CASSQEKGRGEKLFF
TRBV11-3,TRBD2,NA,TRBJ2-5,TGTGCCAGCAGCTTAGGGGGCCTTTCCCGGACTAGCGGGAAAGAGACCCAGTACTTC,CASSLGGLSRTSGKETQYF
TRBV2,NA,NA,TRBJ2-1,TGTGCCACTGGGACTTCCTACAATGAGCAGTTCTTC,CATGTSYNEQFF
TRBV7-9,NA,NA,TRBJ2-7,TGTGCCAGCAGCTTTAGTGACGAGCAGTACTTC,CASSFSDEQYF
TRBV29-1,NA,once,TRBJ1-2,TGCAGCGTTGAAGACACATATGGCTACACCTTC,CSVEDTYGYTF
TRBV6-5,NA,NA,TRBJ2-7,TGTGCCAGCAGTTACTCGGGTGAGACAGAGAACGAGCAGTACTTC,CASSYSGETENEQYF
TRBV20-1,TRBD1,NA,TRBJ1-1,TGCAGTGCTAGGCAGGGGGTACTATCTTTCTTT,CSARQGVLSFF
TRBV5-1,TRBD2,NA,TRBJ2-5,TGCGCCAGCAGGCGGGGGGCCCAAGAGACCCAGTACTTC,CASRRGAQETQYF
TRBV7-9,TRBD1,few,TRBJ1-6,TGTGCCAGCAGTCAGTTGACAGGGACCCAAATGCTCCACTTT,CASSQLTGTQMLHF
TRBV10-3,TRBD2,NA,TRBJ2-7,TGTGCCACCGGGACTAGCGGGGATCTCGAGCAGTACTTC,CATGTSGDLEQYF
TRBV7-2,TRBD2,few,TRBJ2-1,TGTGCCAGCAGCTATATAGCGGGGGGCTCCCCTTACAATGAGCAGTTCTTC,CASSYIAGGSPYNEQFF
TRBV2,TRBD1,NA,TRBJ1-6,TGTGCCAGCAGGGGGGGACAGGGGGCTAGCTCCTATAATTCACCCCTCCACTTT,CASRGGQGASSYNSPLHF
TRBV11-3,TRBD2,once,TRBJ2-3,TGTGCCAGCAGCTATGGGACTAGCGGGGGCACAGATACGCAGTATTTT,CASSYGTSGGTDTQYF
TRBV29-1,NA,NA,TRBJ1-1,TGCAGCGTTCGAGCCTCCTCCATGAACACTGAAGCTTTCTTT,CSVRASSMNTEAFF
TRBV28,TRBD1,NA,TRBJ1-2,TGTGCCAGCAGCCCCACGACAGGGGGCGGCTACACCTTC,CASSPTTGGGYTF
TRBV27,NA,once,TRBJ1-1,TGTGCCAGCAGTTTATCGAGGAGTCATGAAGCTTTCTTT,CASSLSRSHEAFF
TRBV6-5,NA,NA,TRBJ2-2,TGTGCCAGCTCCCTGAGGGATCAACTCCCCGGGGAGCTGTTTTTT,CASSLRDQLPGELFF
TRBV5-4,TRBD2,NA,TRBJ2-1,TGTGCCAGCAGCTTAGGACTAGCGGGGGCCTACAATGAGCAGTTCTTC,CASSLGLAGAYNEQFF
TRBV6-6,NA,NA,TRBJ2-4,TGTGCCAGCTACAGGGTCAAAAACATTCAGTACTTC,CASYRVKNIQYF
TRBV10-3,TRBD1,NA,TRBJ1-1,TGTGCCATCAGGAGGGACAGTAAAGTTGAAGCTTTCTTT,CAIRRDSKVEAFF
TRBV10-3,NA,NA,TRBJ1-1,TGTGCCATCAGTGAACAAGTGAACACTGAAGCTTTCTTT,CAISEQVNTEAFF
TRBV2,NA,NA,TRBJ2-3,TGTGCCAGCAGTTCCCGGGTCTACACAGATACGCAGTATTTT,CASSSRVYTDTQYF
TRBV2,TRBD1,NA,TRBJ1-5,TGTGCCAGCAGGAGGACAGGGACCAGCAATCAGCCCCAGCATTTT,CASRRTGTSNQPQHF
TRBV10-2,TRBD1,NA,TRBJ2-3,TGCGCCAGCAGTGTAGGGGGCGGTGCAGATACGCAGTATTTT,CASSVGGGADTQYF
TRBV4-1,TRBD1,NA,TRBJ1-6,TGCGCCAGCAGCCAAGAGGACAGGGGGAATTCACCCCTCCACTTT,CASSQEDRGNSPLHF
TRBV29-1,NA,NA,TRBJ2-5,TGCAGCGTTGAAACACAAGAGACCCAGTACTTC,CSVETQETQYF
TRBV11-2,TRBD2,few,TRBJ2-2,TGTGCCAGCAGCTTAAGGACTAGCGGGACCGTCGGGGAGCTGTTTTTT,CASSLRTSGTVGELFF
TRBV6-1,NA,NA,TRBJ2-7,TGTGCCAGCAGTGAAGCGAGCTACGAGCAGTACTTC,CASSEASYEQYF
TRBV7-9,TRBD1,NA,TRBJ1-1,TGTGCCAGCAGCTTCGGAGGGGACAGGGGGTTGAACACTGAAGCTTTCTTT,CASSFGGDRGLNTEAFF
TRBV7-8,NA,few,TRBJ1-2,TGTGCCAGCAGCACAGGAGGGGCCTATGGCTACACCTTC,CASSTGGAYGYTF
TRBV11-3,TRBD2,NA,TRBJ2-1,TGTGCCAGCAGCTTACCGCGGGGACTAGCGGGAGACAATGAGCAGTTCTTC,CASSLPRGLAGDNEQFF
TRBV11-2,TRBD2,NA,TRBJ2-5,TGTGCCAGCAGCTCTGGGACTAGCGGGAGTGAGACCCAGTACTTC,CASSSGTSGSETQYF
TRBV27,TRBD1,few,TRBJ2-7,TGTGCCAGCAGTGGTCCGGACAGGGACTACGAGCAGTACTTC,CASSGPDRDYEQYF
TRBV9,NA,NA,TRBJ1-3,TGTGCCAGCAGCGTAGCCCAATTGAGCTCTGGAAACACCATATATTTT,CASSVAQLSSGNTIYF